Shown below are 23 T cell receptor beta chains from a single sample sequenced in a study of T cell repertoires in cytomegalovirus infection. TCRdb reprocessed the reads with MiXCR, giving one entry per CDR3 protein. The data show around 500,000 distinct CDR3 sequences, roughly 46% seen once. Their antigens remain unidentified. The sample was cultured PBMCs, taken from culture after CMV antigen stimulation. The receptors come from a human donor in good health (CMV status not recorded). Some clones in this sample may be carry-over from other donors' samples.

In its sample, this clonotype was seen many times. The rearrangement uses TRBV28 and TRBJ2-4; D remains ambiguous. The CDR3 consists of 13 residues. Germline loops: CDR1 MDHEN, CDR2 SYDVKM. V lost 6 bases and J lost 6, with 12 bases in between. In DNA, the CDR3 is TGTGCCAGCAGCCTACCGGACGGAAACATTCAGTACTTC. Protein sequence: CASSLPDGNIQYF.

The chain combines TRBV20-1 with TRBJ2-1; D uncertain. The V and J ends lost 2 bases and 8 bases respectively, with 16 bases between them. CDR3 length equals 14 residues. CDR1 DFQATT and CDR2 SNEGSKA come from the germline V gene (reference sequence). CDR3 amino acids: CSARPGPSGDEQFF. The CDR3 nucleotides are TGCAGTGCTAGACCTGGACCATCCGGCGATGAGCAGTTCTTC.

This clonotype was counted a few times. Written as DNA, the CDR3 is TGTGCCAGCAGTTACTCGGGGGGAAGCAATGAGCAGTTCTTC. As protein: CASSYSGGSNEQFF. V gene TRBV6-5 combines with J gene TRBJ2-1, with a weak D call TRBD2 (6 bases). This CDR3 has 14 residues. Germline V gives CDR1 MNHEY, CDR2 SVGAGI. The germline V and J ends were trimmed by 0 bases and 6 bases, with 9 bases remaining between them.

This clonotype was seen a few times. CDR3: CAISGTGNEQFF. The CDR3 DNA follows: TGTGCCATCAGTGGGACAGGCAATGAGCAGTTCTTC. V is TRBV10-3 and J is TRBJ2-1, with TRBD1 matching 7 bases. Germline V CDR1 and CDR2: ENHRY, SYGVKD. V shed 4 bases and J 6 bases; nucleotides not matched to a gene: 0. The CDR3 runs to 12 residues.

The sample holds a few counts of this clonotype. The gene calls are TRBV11-3 and TRBJ2-3; 15 bases are shared with TRBD2. With V trimmed by 5 bases and J by 2 bases, 11 bases remained unmatched. CDR1 SGHNT and CDR2 YENEEA come from the germline V gene. CDR3 length: 19 amino acids. The DNA of the CDR3 is TGTGCCAGCAGCCCGCGGACTAGCGGGAGGGTGGCCAACACAGATACGCAGTATTTT. It codes for CASSPRTSGRVANTDTQYF.

This clonotype was counted a few times. The chain uses TRBV12-3 or TRBV12-4 and TRBJ2-7; D not resolved. The CDR3 totals 15 residues. V lost 8 bases, J lost 0 bases, and 17 bases lay in between. The CDR3 nucleotides are TGTGCCAGCGGGTTTACGGAAACTAACTCCTACGAGCAGTACTTC. It yields the protein CASGFTETNSYEQYF.

This chain uses TRBV11-2 with TRBJ2-5; a weak D match, TRBD1 (6 bases). V was shortened by 6 bases and J by 5 bases, with 19 bases between the two germline ends. Per the germline V gene, CDR1 is SGHAT and CDR2 is FQNNGV. CDR3 size: 15 residues. The CDR3 protein is CASRARGTTQETQYF. The CDR3, as DNA: TGTGCCAGCAGAGCTAGGGGGACCACACAGGAGACCCAGTACTTC. Full variable domain (remainder filled in from reference TRBV11-2 and TRBJ2-5): EAGVAQSPRYKIIEKRQSVAFWCNPISGHATLYWYQQILGQGPKLLIQFQNNGVVDDSQLPKDRFSAERLKGVDSTLKIQPAKLEDSAVYLCASRARGTTQETQYFGPGTRLLVL.

This clonotype was observed a few times. The CDR3 loop reads CASSHQKVSGNTIYF. CDR3 coding DNA: TGCGCCAGCAGCCACCAGAAAGTATCTGGAAACACCATATATTTT. V usage is TRBV4-1 and J usage is TRBJ1-3, with D hard to call. V was pared by 3 bases and J by 1 base, with 10 bases between. In germline, CDR1 is MGHRA, CDR2 YSYEKL. This CDR3 comprises 15 residues.

This clonotype was counted between two and nine times. The gene calls are TRBV6-8 and TRBJ2-7; the match to TRBD1 covers 8 bases. This CDR3 spans 16 amino acids. Trimming took 2 bases from V and 3 from J; bases not matched to a gene: 9. Germline CDR1 MNHGY, CDR2 SAAAGT. The CDR3 DNA reads as TGTGCCAGCAGTTACCAGGGGGCAGGGGGCGGCTACGAGCAGTACTTC. Translated: CASSYQGAGGGYEQYF.

The rearrangement links TRBV5-6 to TRBJ2-7; a weak D match, TRBD2 (6 bases). The germline V and J ends were trimmed by 4 bases and 4 bases, with 18 bases remaining between them. Germline V gene sequence: CDR1 SGHDT, CDR2 YYEEEE. This CDR3 is 15 amino acids long. The CDR3 here is CASSKGLPGIYEQYF. The CDR3 DNA is TGTGCCAGCAGCAAGGGACTCCCAGGGATTTACGAGCAGTACTTC.

This clonotype was counted once. The chain links TRBV9 to TRBJ2-5; D ambiguous. V was pared by 0 bases and J by 1 base, with 13 bases between. Germline CDR1 is SGDLS and CDR2 is YYNGEE. The CDR3 consists of 16 residues. The CDR3 sequence is CASSVGLTISQETQYF. CDR3 sequence (DNA): TGTGCCAGCAGCGTAGGGCTCACTATATCCCAAGAGACCCAGTACTTC. The full variable domain, its missing parts supplied by reference TRBV9 and TRBJ2-5, is DSGVTQTPKHLITATGQRVTLRCSPRSGDLSVYWYQQSLDQGLQFLIQYYNGEERAKGNILERFSAQQFPDLHSELNLSSLELGDSALYFCASSVGLTISQETQYFGPGTRLLVL.

This clonotype was counted at least ten times. The chain joins TRBV7-9 to TRBJ2-7, with 7 positions matching TRBD2. The trim removed 5 bases at V and 2 bases at J, leaving 12 bases unmatched. There are 16 residues in the CDR3. Germline CDR1 reads SEHNR; CDR2 reads FQNEAQ (reference sequence). The CDR3 DNA reads TGTGCCAGCAGCCCGAGTGGACTAGTTCATACCTACGAGCAGTACTTC. It translates to CASSPSGLVHTYEQYF.

The genes are TRBV7-6 and TRBJ2-1, with no clear D. The CDR3 is 13 amino acids. Germline V lookup: CDR1 SGHVS, CDR2 FNYEAQ. V lost 1 base, J lost 10 bases, and 11 bases lay in between. CDR3 protein: CASSLELGQEQFF. The DNA for the CDR3 is TGTGCCAGCAGCTTAGAGTTGGGTCAAGAGCAGTTCTTC.

This clonotype has just a few counts. The chain employs TRBV4-1 and TRBJ2-5, with D maybe TRBD2 (6 bases). The germline V gene has CDR1 MGHRA and CDR2 YSYEKL. Trimming took 6 bases from V and 2 from J, leaving 16 bases between them. The CDR3 totals 15 residues. CDR3 amino acids: CASSFSGLRQETQYF. As DNA, the CDR3 is TGCGCCAGCAGTTTCTCGGGACTTCGTCAAGAGACCCAGTACTTC.

The chain joins TRBV7-9 to TRBJ1-3; D is uncertain. The CDR3 consists of 16 residues. CDR1 and CDR2 from the germline V gene are SEHNR and FQNEAQ (reference sequence). V dropped 1 base and J dropped 9 bases, with 19 bases sitting between them. The CDR3 region has the DNA TGTGCCAGCAGCTTAGTGAGGGCCACGGCGGATGGCACCATATATTTT. Its translation is CASSLVRATADGTIYF.

This chain links TRBV7-9 with TRBJ1-4; a weak D match, TRBD1 (5 bases). This CDR3 spans 15 amino acids. Germline V gives CDR1 SEHNR, CDR2 FQNEAQ (reference sequence). Trimming shortened V by 3 bases and J by 1 base, and 9 bases separated the two germline ends. The CDR3 DNA reads TGTGCCAGCAGCTTTGTCCAGGGAACTAATGAAAAACTGTTTTTT. It is translated as CASSFVQGTNEKLFF.

The chain couples TRBV7-6 to TRBJ1-2, with D perhaps TRBD1 (6 bases). Trimming took off 1 base at V and 1 base at J, with 10 bases between the two ends. The CDR3 has 15 residues. Germline lookup yields CDR1 SGHVS and CDR2 FNYEAQ. The CDR3 loop is CASSLGTAYNYGYTF. The CDR3 DNA reads TGTGCCAGCAGCTTAGGGACAGCTTATAACTATGGCTACACCTTC.

V usage is TRBV5-1 and J usage is TRBJ2-1; 15 nucleotides align to TRBD2. Per germline, CDR1 SGHRS and CDR2 YFSETQ. The J segment lost 3 bases and the V segment lost 3 bases, leaving 13 bases of the junction unmatched. The CDR3 contains 20 residues. CDR3 coding DNA: TGCGCCAGCAGCTCCCCCCCCGGACTAGCGGGGGGGCTTCTCTACAATGAGCAGTTCTTC. The encoded protein is CASSSPPGLAGGLLYNEQFF.

Here the CDR3 DNA reads TGTGCCAGCAACCCCCCCAGGGCGGGGGAGAACTACGAGCAGTACTTC. It translates to CASNPPRAGENYEQYF. The chain couples TRBV4-2 to TRBJ2-7; 7 positions match TRBD2. Per germline, CDR1 LGHNA and CDR2 YNFKEQ. The CDR3 covers 16 residues. V trimming: 7 bases; J trimming: 3 bases; junction bases outside the gene matches: 15.

The chain is built from TRBV20-1 and TRBJ2-3; 14 nucleotides agree with TRBD2. Germline CDR1 reads DFQATT; CDR2 reads SNEGSKA (reference sequence). The J segment lost 9 bases and the V segment lost 3 bases, leaving 11 bases of the junction unmatched. This CDR3 region has 16 residues. This CDR3 reads CSASAGTSGGQTTQYF. CDR3 bases: TGCAGTGCTAGCGCTGGGACTAGCGGGGGACAAACAACGCAGTATTTT.

The gene calls are TRBV4-1 and TRBJ1-6; 7 positions agree with TRBD1. The CDR3 spans 17 residues. CDR1 is MGHRA, CDR2 YSYEKL, per germline. Trimming at V came to 1 base and at J to 6 bases, leaving 9 bases not matched to a gene. In nucleotides, the CDR3 is TGCGCCAGCAGCCAAGGCCGTCTCAAGGGGGCTAATTCACCCCTCCACTTT. It encodes CASSQGRLKGANSPLHF.

About this clonotype itself: An end of the junction does not agree with germline; a read error may underlie this. This CDR3 reads CASSFLPLAGTATQYF. CDR3 DNA: TGTGCCAGCAGCTTTCTCCCCCTAGCGGGCACAGCTACGCAGTATTTT. This chain joins TRBV7-2 and TRBJ2-3, with 8 nucleotides matching TRBD2. The length of the CDR3 is 16 residues. CDR1 SGHTA and CDR2 FQGNSA come from the germline V gene.

This clonotype was observed a few times. This rearrangement joins TRBV12-3 or TRBV12-4 to TRBJ1-6, with D possibly being TRBD1 (6 bases). With 5 bases removed from V and 7 bases from J, the gap between germline ends came to 12 bases. The CDR3 is 14 amino acids. CDR3 in DNA: TGTGCCAGCAGTCCTTCAGGGGCCAATTCACCCCTCCACTTT. This translates into CASSPSGANSPLHF.